A single sample is the source of the 3 T cell receptor beta chains below, sequenced in a study of blood T cell repertoires in COVID-19. The data were produced by immunoSEQ multiplex PCR, yet TCRdb's version contains in-frame clones alone and is incomplete. The repertoire holds roughly 290,000 clones, with 87% as singletons. The sequencing sample was made of peripheral blood. The receptor source for this set is a woman aged 45-59 years who had recovered from COVID-19.

V is TRBV30 and J is TRBJ1-1; the D is unclear. Germline loops: CDR1 GTSNPN, CDR2 SVGIG (reference sequence). V was shortened by 1 base and J by 3 bases, with 15 bases between the two germline ends. The CDR3 extends over 15 amino acids. CDR3 sequence reads: CAWSDPRRGDTEAFF. DNA for the CDR3: TGTGCCTGGAGTGACCCGAGGCGGGGTGACACTGAAGCTTTCTTT.

The V and J genes are TRBV11-3 and TRBJ1-1, with a weak D call TRBD1 (6 bases). The germline V gene has CDR1 SGHNT and CDR2 YENEEA. V lost 5 bases and J 3 bases, leaving 16 bases between the germline ends. The CDR3 length is 15 residues. CDR3 DNA sequence: TGTGCCAGCAGCACCTCCGGGGGGGGCTACACTGAAGCTTTCTTT. It encodes CASSTSGGGYTEAFF.

J is TRBJ1-1 and V is TRBV19, with 7 bases that match TRBD1. Germline V gene lookup returns CDR1 LNHDA and CDR2 SQIVND (reference sequence). V lost 3 bases, J lost 7 bases, and 8 bases stayed unmatched. This CDR3 is 14 amino acids long. The CDR3, as DNA: TGTGCCAGTAGTATCCCCACAGGGGTGGGTGAAGCTTTCTTT. Translated: CASSIPTGVGEAFF. The full variable domain, in which reference TRBV19 and TRBJ1-1 provide the parts outside the CDR3, is DGGITQSPKYLFRKEGQNVTLSCEQNLNHDAMYWYRQDPGQGLRLIYYSQIVNDFQKGDIAEGYSVSREKKESFPLTVTSAQKNPTAFYLCASSIPTGVGEAFFGQGTRLTVV.